This TCR beta chain is drawn from a study of PD-L1 blockade in urothelial cancer. About the research overall: Prior exposure to chemotherapy in patients amounted to 0 to 3 regimens received. Reported median T cell count for blood samples was roughly 140,000.

Noted time point: pretreatment peripheral blood. V dropped 5 bases and J dropped 1; count of bases not matched to a gene: 12. The CDR3 covers 18 residues. Germline CDR1 LNHDA, CDR2 SQIVND (reference sequence). The templates were synthetic TCR analogs, and they were spiked into each PCR. Measured with immunoSEQ multiplex PCR; TCRdb has only the in-frame clones, and not every one. The table lists tens of thousands of clones, 91% of them singletons. Source: PBMCs, taken around atezolizumab (anti-PD-L1) treatment. J is TRBJ1-3 and V is TRBV19; 9 bases map to TRBD1. This clonotype was obtained from a woman in her fifties or sixties with urothelial cancer. CDR3 nucleotide sequence: TGTGCCAGTAGTCCTCACCAGTCGGGACAGGGATCTGGAAACACCATATATTTT. Translating gives CASSPHQSGQGSGNTIYF.